This T cell receptor (beta chain) was sequenced in a study of blood T cell repertoires in COVID-19. Clones were sequenced by immunoSEQ multiplex PCR, and TCRdb holds only the in-frame ones, with some missing. This sample has 54,000 or so clones; 82% occur once, and the top ten carry 11%. Between the trimmed V and J ends, which lost 0 bases and 12 bases, there was a span of 16 bases. The V gene's germline CDR1 is SGHTS and CDR2 YDEGEE. The CDR3 runs 15 residues. The origin of this receptor is a man at least 80 years old with COVID-19, enrolled during active disease. Sequenced input: peripheral blood. The chain links TRBV5-8 to TRBJ1-6; TRBD1 might be the D (5 bases). CDR3 coding DNA: TGTGCCAGCAGCTTGGGCGGGGGTTTCGGTGTACCCCTCCACTTT. Amino acid sequence: CASSLGGGFGVPLHF.